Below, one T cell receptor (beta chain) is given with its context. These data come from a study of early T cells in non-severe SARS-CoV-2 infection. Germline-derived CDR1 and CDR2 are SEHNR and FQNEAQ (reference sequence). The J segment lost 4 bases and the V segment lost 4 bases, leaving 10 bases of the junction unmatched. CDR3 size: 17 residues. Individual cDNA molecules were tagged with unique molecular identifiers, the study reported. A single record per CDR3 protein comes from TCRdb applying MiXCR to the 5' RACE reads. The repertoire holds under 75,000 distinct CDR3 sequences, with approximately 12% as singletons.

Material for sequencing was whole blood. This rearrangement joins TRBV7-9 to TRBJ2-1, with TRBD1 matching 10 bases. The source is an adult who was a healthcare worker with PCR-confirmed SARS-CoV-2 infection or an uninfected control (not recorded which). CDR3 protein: CASSSKWDRGEYNEQFF. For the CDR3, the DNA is TGTGCCAGCAGCTCTAAATGGGACAGGGGCGAGTACAATGAGCAGTTCTTC.